The rows below give T cell receptor beta chains drawn from one sample of a study of blood T cell repertoires in COVID-19. TCRdb's table, derived via immunoSEQ multiplex PCR, lists solely in-frame clones and lacks some. The sample includes some 490,000 clones, about 85% seen only once; the top ten take around 7.9%. The sequencing sample was made of PBMCs or T cells enriched from blood (not recorded which). The receptors were sampled from a woman aged 60-75 years who had recovered from COVID-19. Each CDR3 is given with its conserved first and last residue. The D gene is left open where the match is weak. Clone size is stated in some rows and not others, as once, few, many or a class when expanded.

abundance,v_gene,d_gene,j_gene,CDR3nt,CDR3aa
many,TRBV21-1,-,TRBJ1-1,TGTGCCAGCAGCAAACCGGGACAGGAGAACACTGAAGCTTTCTTT,CASSKPGQENTEAFF
-,TRBV9,TRBD2,TRBJ2-1,TGTGCCAGCAGCTCCTGGGCTAGCGGGTTTAATGAGCAGTTCTTC,CASSSWASGFNEQFF
-,TRBV7-9,-,TRBJ1-1,TGTGCCAGCAGCTTAGTAGACAGGAACACTGAAGCTTTCTTT,CASSLVDRNTEAFF
-,TRBV6-5,-,TRBJ2-2,TGTGCCAGCGTCCGGCGGGATGGCGGGGAGCTGTTTTTT,CASVRRDGGELFF
-,TRBV19,TRBD2,TRBJ2-1,TGTGCCAGTAGTACCAAGGGACTAGCGGGGGGCCCTTACAATGAGCAGTTCTTC,CASSTKGLAGGPYNEQFF
-,TRBV4-1,-,TRBJ1-5,TGCGCCAGCAGCCACCCGACAGCCCGGCAGCCCCAGCATTTT,CASSHPTARQPQHF
-,TRBV27,-,TRBJ2-3,TGTGCCAGCAGTTTCACGGGACTCTCCACAGATACGCAGTATTTT,CASSFTGLSTDTQYF
-,TRBV12-3/TRBV12-4,TRBD2,TRBJ2-5,TGTGCCAGCAGTAGGACTAGCGGGGAGACCCAGTACTTC,CASSRTSGETQYF
-,TRBV3-1/TRBV3-2,TRBD2,TRBJ2-5,TGTGCCAGCAGCCCGGGGGGGACTCAACAAGAGACCCAGTACTTC,CASSPGGTQQETQYF
-,TRBV4-1,-,TRBJ1-1,TGCGCCAGCAGCCCGGGCGTAACGGGGTTGGGGATCACTGAAGCTTTCTTT,CASSPGVTGLGITEAFF
-,TRBV5-1,-,TRBJ1-2,TGCGCCAGCAGCTTTGTCCCAATTTCTCGGGGGGCTAATGGCTACACCTTC,CASSFVPISRGANGYTF
-,TRBV19,TRBD1,TRBJ1-1,TGTGCCAGTAGATTGGACAGGGCTAACACTGAAGCTTTCTTT,CASRLDRANTEAFF
-,TRBV2,-,TRBJ1-5,TGTGCCAGCAGCCGCACCACAGGGACCCAGCCCCAGCATTTT,CASSRTTGTQPQHF
-,TRBV5-6,-,TRBJ2-2,TGTGCCAGCAGCTTGGGGCTTCGGGACACCGGGGAGCTGTTTTTT,CASSLGLRDTGELFF
few,TRBV19,-,TRBJ1-5,TGTGCCAGTAGTCAATTCAGGGGAGAGTATCAGCCCCAGCATTTT,CASSQFRGEYQPQHF
-,TRBV6-6,TRBD1,TRBJ1-3,TGTGCCAGCAGCCGAAACGGCGACAGGGGGAATGGAAACACCATATATTTT,CASSRNGDRGNGNTIYF